This T cell receptor (beta chain) was recovered during a study of shared clonotypes between healthy human individuals. Each PCR replicate from the sorted subsets contained about 200 ng DNA, which is about 31,000 T cell genomes. Measured with immunoSEQ multiplex PCR; TCRdb has only the in-frame clones, and not every one. The repertoire holds about 1,800,000 clones, with about 94% as singletons. Germline CDR1 LGHNA, CDR2 YSLEER. Trimming took 3 bases from V and 0 from J, leaving 9 bases between them. The CDR3 runs 15 residues. Of note for this clone: Its antigen is not identified.

Findings and limits, study-wide: Lower generation probabilities were found for non-shared clonotypes than for those shared by all four donors.

Positively selected for CCR7, the CD45RO-negative cells used as naive CD8 cells excluded terminally differentiated effector memory CD45RA+ cells. Only Caucasian adults living in Nashville, Tennessee made up the donor group. Sequenced input: naive CD8+ T cells sorted from blood. The TCR originated in a man between 18 and 29 years old in good health. V gene TRBV4-3 combines with J gene TRBJ1-5; D is unresolved. The DNA of the CDR3 is TGCGCCAGCAGCCAGTCAGTTTATAGCAATCAGCCCCAGCATTTT. This encodes CASSQSVYSNQPQHF.